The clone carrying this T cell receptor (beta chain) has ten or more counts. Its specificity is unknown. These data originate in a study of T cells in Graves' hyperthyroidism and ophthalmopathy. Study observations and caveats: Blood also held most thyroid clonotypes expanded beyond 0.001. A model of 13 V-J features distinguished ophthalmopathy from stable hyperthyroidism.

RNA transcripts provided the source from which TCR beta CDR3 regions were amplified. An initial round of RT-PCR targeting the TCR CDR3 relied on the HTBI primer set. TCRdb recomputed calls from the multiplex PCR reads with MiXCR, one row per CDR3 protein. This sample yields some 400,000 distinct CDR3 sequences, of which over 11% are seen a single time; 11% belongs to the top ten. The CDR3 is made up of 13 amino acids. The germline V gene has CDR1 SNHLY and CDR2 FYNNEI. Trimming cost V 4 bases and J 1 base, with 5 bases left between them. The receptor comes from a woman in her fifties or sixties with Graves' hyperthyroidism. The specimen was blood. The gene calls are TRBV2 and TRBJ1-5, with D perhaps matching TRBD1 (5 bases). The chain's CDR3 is CASSGDSNQPQHF. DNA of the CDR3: TGTGCCAGCAGTGGGGACAGCAATCAGCCCCAGCATTTT.